Shown below are 17 T cell receptor beta chains from a single sample sequenced in a study of radiation and T cells in renal cell carcinoma. Noted time point: baseline pretreatment blood. Treatment given: 15 Gy SBRT to primary tumor, nephrectomy 4 weeks later. The protocol was immunoSEQ multiplex PCR, while the TCRdb copy is restricted to in-frame clones and leaves out a portion. The sample gives about 91,000 clones, 82% of which show up once; around 6.7% is in the top ten. Source: blood, taken from a patient whose treatment included radiotherapy and nephrectomy. The receptors shown here come from a man aged 60-69 years with renal cell carcinoma.

The chain joins TRBV29-1 to TRBJ2-6; possibly TRBD1 for D (5 bases). Deletions cut 4 bases from V and 0 bases from J, with 16 bases between. Germline V gene data show CDR1 as SQVTM and CDR2 as ANQGSEA. The CDR3 totals 17 residues. The CDR3: CSVAQGSTGSGANVLTF. The CDR3 DNA reads as TGCAGCGTTGCCCAGGGTTCAACAGGCTCTGGGGCCAACGTCCTGACTTTC.

This chain uses TRBV5-1 with TRBJ1-1; D might be TRBD1 (5 bases). The CDR3 loop spans 14 amino acids. CDR1 SGHRS and CDR2 YFSETQ come from the germline V gene. V lost 4 bases, J lost 1 base, and 11 bases lay in between. CDR3 nucleotides: TGCGCCAGCAGCCCGGCGGGGGGGAACACTGAAGCTTTCTTT. Its protein product is CASSPAGGNTEAFF.

The rearrangement links TRBV5-6 to TRBJ1-1; D unresolved. V was cut by 2 bases and J by 1 base, with 15 bases left in between. This CDR3 is 16 amino acids long. Per germline, CDR1 SGHDT and CDR2 YYEEEE. CDR3 amino acids: CASSFRVGLTNTEAFF. The CDR3 nucleotides read TGTGCCAGCAGCTTTAGGGTAGGACTCACGAACACTGAAGCTTTCTTT.

This chain connects TRBV19 to TRBJ2-5; D not certain. CDR3 length equals 13 residues. Trimming took 5 bases from V and 5 from J, leaving 12 bases between them. Germline CDR1 is LNHDA and CDR2 is SQIVND (reference sequence). The CDR3 nucleotides read TGTGCCAGTAGTTCACGATGGGGTGAGACCCAGTACTTC. Translated: CASSSRWGETQYF.

The V gene is TRBV10-1, the J gene TRBJ2-1; 8 nucleotides align to TRBD2. Unmatched junction bases numbered 6, after V lost 3 bases and J lost 5 bases. CDR1 and CDR2 (germline): WNHNN, SYGVQD (reference sequence). CDR3 length: 15 amino acids. The CDR3 spells CASSEASGSHNEQFF. As DNA, the CDR3 is TGCGCCAGCAGTGAAGCGAGCGGGAGCCACAATGAGCAGTTCTTC.

The chain recombines TRBV6-5 with TRBJ2-7, with TRBD1 matching 9 bases. Germline-derived CDR1 and CDR2 are MNHEY and SVGAGI. The ends lost 2 bases at V and 0 bases at J; junction bases unmatched: 2. The CDR3 runs to 15 residues. In DNA, the CDR3 is TGTGCCAGCAGTTACGGGGGACAGGGCTCCTACGAGCAGTACTTC. It is translated as CASSYGGQGSYEQYF.

This clone was detected only a few times. The chain recombines TRBV2 with TRBJ1-1; no clear D. V shed 7 bases and J shed 2 bases, with 11 bases lying between them. The CDR3 consists of 13 residues. Germline V CDR1 and CDR2: SNHLY, FYNNEI. CDR3 sequence: CASNRMANTEAFF. The CDR3 DNA is TGTGCCAGCAATCGGATGGCAAACACTGAAGCTTTCTTT.

The chain employs TRBV5-6 and TRBJ2-3, with D tentatively TRBD1 (6 bases). The CDR3 is made up of 15 amino acids. The germline V gene encodes CDR1 SGHDT and CDR2 YYEEEE. V lost 0 bases to trimming and J lost 2 bases, with 10 bases between them. In DNA form, the CDR3 reads TGTGCCAGCAGCTTGGTCCAGGGGTTCACAGATACGCAGTATTTT. Protein sequence: CASSLVQGFTDTQYF.

The genes are TRBV27 and TRBJ2-7; 10 nucleotides agree with TRBD1. The CDR3 sequence is 15 residues long. Germline assignment: CDR1 MNHEY and CDR2 SMNVEV (reference sequence). The junction had 11 bases not matched to a gene; V was cut back by 5 bases and J by 7 bases. CDR3 residues: CASSIRTGGLGEQYF. CDR3 in DNA: TGTGCCAGCAGTATCCGGACAGGGGGGTTAGGTGAGCAGTACTTC.

The chain uses TRBV5-1 and TRBJ1-3; no definite D call. Per the germline V gene, CDR1 is SGHRS and CDR2 is YFSETQ. The germline V and J ends were trimmed by 4 bases and 4 bases, with 24 bases remaining between them. This CDR3 is 18 amino acids long. This chain's CDR3 is CASSGSRASNGGGNTIYF. Here the CDR3 DNA reads TGCGCCAGCAGCGGTAGCCGGGCTTCAAACGGCGGAGGAAACACCATATATTTT.

The chain links TRBV14 to TRBJ2-3; D gene ambiguous. V was pared by 1 base and J by 9 bases, with 5 bases between. The CDR3 is 11 amino acids. Germline CDR1 is SGHDN and CDR2 is FVKESK. The CDR3 DNA is TGTGCCAGCAGCCAAGCCCTAACGCAGTATTTT. Protein product: CASSQALTQYF.

This rearrangement joins TRBV5-6 to TRBJ2-2; 7 bases fit TRBD1. V was clipped by 2 bases and J by 3 bases; unmatched bases: 7. The germline gives CDR1 SGHDT, CDR2 YYEEEE. CDR3 length: 16 amino acids. The CDR3 nucleotides are TGTGCCAGCAGCTTACTGGGGCAGGGGGACACCGGGGAGCTGTTTTTT. Translating gives CASSLLGQGDTGELFF.

The chain employs TRBV6-4 and TRBJ1-2; 8 positions agree with TRBD1. The CDR3 totals 15 residues. With 6 bases clipped from V and 4 bases from J, the junction kept 10 bases outside the gene matches. The V gene's germline CDR1 is MRHNA and CDR2 SNTAGT. As DNA, the CDR3 is TGTGCCAGCAGCGAAAATACAGGGGGAAGCTATGGCTACACCTTC. Encoded protein: CASSENTGGSYGYTF.

The V and J genes are TRBV5-1 and TRBJ1-2; 10 nucleotides agree with TRBD1. Germline V gene sequence: CDR1 SGHRS, CDR2 YFSETQ. Trimming cost V 2 bases and J 8 bases; bases outside gene matches: 9. The CDR3 contains 15 residues. CDR3 bases: TGCGCCAGCAGCTTAACGGGACAGGGGAGTAGCGGCTACACCTTC. Its translation is CASSLTGQGSSGYTF.

The chain combines TRBV11-2 with TRBJ2-1, with TRBD1 matching over 10 bases. Unmatched junction bases numbered 2, after V lost 1 base and J lost 5 bases. The V gene's germline CDR1 is SGHAT and CDR2 FQNNGV. CDR3 length: 15 residues. The CDR3: CASSLGQGANNEQFF. In nucleotides, the CDR3 is TGTGCCAGCAGCTTAGGACAGGGGGCGAACAATGAGCAGTTCTTC.

The rearrangement links TRBV5-1 to TRBJ2-7, with TRBD2 identical over 8 bases. The J segment lost 0 bases and the V segment lost 4 bases, leaving 6 bases of the junction unmatched. In germline, CDR1 is SGHRS, CDR2 YFSETQ. The CDR3 loop spans 15 amino acids. DNA for the CDR3: TGCGCCAGCAGCAGAACCGGGACTAGCTCCTACGAGCAGTACTTC. Translated: CASSRTGTSSYEQYF.

The rearrangement joins TRBV19 to TRBJ2-2; D is ambiguous. V gave up 4 bases and J gave up 4 bases, with 10 bases separating them. The CDR3 loop spans 14 amino acids. The germline V gene has CDR1 LNHDA and CDR2 SQIVND (reference sequence). CDR3 DNA: TGTGCCAGTAGTAACCCTCCCGGCACCGGGGAGCTGTTTTTT. Translating gives CASSNPPGTGELFF.